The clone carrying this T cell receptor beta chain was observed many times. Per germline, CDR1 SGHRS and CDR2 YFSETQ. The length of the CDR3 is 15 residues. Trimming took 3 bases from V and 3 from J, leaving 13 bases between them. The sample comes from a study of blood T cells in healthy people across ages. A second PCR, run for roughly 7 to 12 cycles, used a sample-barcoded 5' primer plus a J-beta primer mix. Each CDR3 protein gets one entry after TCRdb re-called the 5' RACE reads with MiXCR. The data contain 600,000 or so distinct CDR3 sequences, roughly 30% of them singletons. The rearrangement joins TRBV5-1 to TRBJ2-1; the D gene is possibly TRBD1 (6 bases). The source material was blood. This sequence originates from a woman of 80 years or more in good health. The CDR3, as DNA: TGCGCCAGCAGCTCGGGACAAGGTAGCTACAATGAGCAGTTCTTC. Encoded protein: CASSSGQGSYNEQFF.